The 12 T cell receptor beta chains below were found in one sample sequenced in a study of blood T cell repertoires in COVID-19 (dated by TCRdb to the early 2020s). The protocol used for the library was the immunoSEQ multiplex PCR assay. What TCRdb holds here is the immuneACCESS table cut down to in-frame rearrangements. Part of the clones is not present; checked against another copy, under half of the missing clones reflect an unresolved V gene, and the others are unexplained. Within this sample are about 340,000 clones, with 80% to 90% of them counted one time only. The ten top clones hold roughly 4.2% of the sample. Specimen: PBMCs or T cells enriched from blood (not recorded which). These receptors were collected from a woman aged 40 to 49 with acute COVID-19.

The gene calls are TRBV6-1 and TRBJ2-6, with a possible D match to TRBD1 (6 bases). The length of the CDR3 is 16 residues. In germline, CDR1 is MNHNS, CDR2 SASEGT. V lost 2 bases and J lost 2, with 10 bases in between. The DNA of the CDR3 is TGTGCCAGCAGTGAACCACAGGGAGCTGGGGCCAACGTCCTGACTTTC. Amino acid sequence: CASSEPQGAGANVLTF.

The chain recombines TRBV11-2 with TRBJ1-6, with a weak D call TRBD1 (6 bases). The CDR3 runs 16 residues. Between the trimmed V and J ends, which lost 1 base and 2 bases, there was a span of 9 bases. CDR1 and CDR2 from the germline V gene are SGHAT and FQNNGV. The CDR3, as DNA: TGTGCCAGCAGCTTAGCCGGACAGACCTATAATTCACCCCTCCACTTT. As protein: CASSLAGQTYNSPLHF.

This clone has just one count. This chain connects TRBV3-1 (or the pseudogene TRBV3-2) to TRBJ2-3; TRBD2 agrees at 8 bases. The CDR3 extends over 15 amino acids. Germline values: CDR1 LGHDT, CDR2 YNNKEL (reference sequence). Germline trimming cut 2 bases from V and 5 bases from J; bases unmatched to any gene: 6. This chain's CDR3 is CASSQPGAGGDTQYF. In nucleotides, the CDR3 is TGTGCCAGCAGCCAACCAGGGGCGGGGGGAGATACGCAGTATTTT.

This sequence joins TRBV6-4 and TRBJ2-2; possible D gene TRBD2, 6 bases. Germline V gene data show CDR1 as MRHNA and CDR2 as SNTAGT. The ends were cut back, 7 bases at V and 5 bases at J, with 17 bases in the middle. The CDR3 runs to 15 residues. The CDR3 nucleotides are TGTGCCAGCAAGAGCCAGGCAGGAGGGACCGGGGAGCTGTTTTTT. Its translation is CASKSQAGGTGELFF.

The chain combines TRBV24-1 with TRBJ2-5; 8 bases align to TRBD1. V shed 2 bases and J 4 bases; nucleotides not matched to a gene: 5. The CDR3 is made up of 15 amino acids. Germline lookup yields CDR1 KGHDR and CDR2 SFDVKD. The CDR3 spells CATSDSRQGTETQYF. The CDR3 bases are TGTGCCACCAGTGATTCCAGACAGGGGACAGAGACCCAGTACTTC.

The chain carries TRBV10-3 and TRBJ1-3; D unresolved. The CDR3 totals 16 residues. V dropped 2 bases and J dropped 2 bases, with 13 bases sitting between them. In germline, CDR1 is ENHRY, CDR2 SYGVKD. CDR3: CAISERREKTGNTIYF. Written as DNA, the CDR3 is TGTGCCATCAGTGAGAGAAGGGAGAAAACTGGAAACACCATATATTTT.

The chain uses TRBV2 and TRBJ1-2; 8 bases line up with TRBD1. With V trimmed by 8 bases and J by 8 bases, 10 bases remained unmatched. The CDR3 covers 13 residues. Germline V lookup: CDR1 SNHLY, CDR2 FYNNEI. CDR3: CASLGQGAGGYTF. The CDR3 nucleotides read TGTGCCAGCCTTGGGCAGGGGGCAGGAGGCTACACCTTC.

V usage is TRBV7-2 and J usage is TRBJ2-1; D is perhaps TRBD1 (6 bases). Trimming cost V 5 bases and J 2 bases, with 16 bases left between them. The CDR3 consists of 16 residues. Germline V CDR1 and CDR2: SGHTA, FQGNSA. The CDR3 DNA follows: TGTGCCAGCAGCCAACGGGCAGGGGTAGCCTACAATGAGCAGTTCTTC. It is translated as CASSQRAGVAYNEQFF.

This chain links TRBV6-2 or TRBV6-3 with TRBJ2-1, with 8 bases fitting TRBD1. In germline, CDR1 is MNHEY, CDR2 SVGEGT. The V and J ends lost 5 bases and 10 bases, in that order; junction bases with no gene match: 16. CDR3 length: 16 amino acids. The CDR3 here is CASSRNRGVSHWEQFF. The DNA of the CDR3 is TGTGCCAGCAGTCGTAACAGGGGGGTATCGCATTGGGAGCAGTTCTTC.

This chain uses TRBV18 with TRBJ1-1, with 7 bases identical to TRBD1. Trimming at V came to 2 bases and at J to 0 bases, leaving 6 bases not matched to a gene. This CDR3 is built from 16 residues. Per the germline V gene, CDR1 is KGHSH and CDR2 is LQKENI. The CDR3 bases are TGTGCCAGCTCACCAGCGACAGGGACGGTGAACACTGAAGCTTTCTTT. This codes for CASSPATGTVNTEAFF.

The CDR3 sequence: CASSYWEEATGELFF. The CDR3 DNA is TGTGCCAGCAGTTACTGGGAGGAGGCCACCGGGGAGCTGTTTTTT. The chain employs TRBV6-5 and TRBJ2-2, with a tentative D call TRBD2 (6 bases). From germline, CDR1 is MNHEY and CDR2 SVGAGI. CDR3 length: 15 amino acids. Trimming removed 1 base at V and 4 bases at J, with 10 bases between.

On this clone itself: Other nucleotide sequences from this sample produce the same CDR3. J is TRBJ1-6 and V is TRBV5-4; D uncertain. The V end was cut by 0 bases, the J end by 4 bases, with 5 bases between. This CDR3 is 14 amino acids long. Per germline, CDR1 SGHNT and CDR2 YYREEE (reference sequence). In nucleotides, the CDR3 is TGTGCCAGCAGCTTGGACAGATATAATTCACCCCTCCACTTT. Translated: CASSLDRYNSPLHF.